The 26 T cell receptor beta chains below all came from one sample that was sequenced in a study of cytomegalovirus exposure and HLA in healthy donors. The method was immunoSEQ multiplex PCR; TCRdb's version includes in-frame clones alone and lacks a portion of them. The repertoire consists of about 200,000 clones, with approximately 87% occurring once and the leading ten covering around 5.4%. The sequencing sample was made of PBMCs. Receptors were obtained from a woman younger than 30 in good health and CMV-seronegative.

This clone was detected many times. The V call is TRBV9, the J call TRBJ1-2; D call uncertain. This CDR3 is built from 13 residues. Germline CDR1 SGDLS, CDR2 YYNGEE. V lost 4 bases and J 0 bases, leaving 7 bases between the germline ends. The CDR3 protein is CASSIDANYGYTF. As DNA, the CDR3 is TGTGCCAGCAGCATCGATGCTAACTATGGCTACACCTTC.

This chain joins TRBV6-1 and TRBJ2-7; D is perhaps TRBD1 (6 bases). Germline lookup yields CDR1 MNHNS and CDR2 SASEGT. V lost 6 bases, J lost 1 base, and 13 bases lay in between. The CDR3 has 14 amino acids. This CDR3 reads CASRPGHESYEQYF. As DNA, the CDR3 is TGTGCCAGCAGACCGGGACACGAATCCTACGAGCAGTACTTC.

This rearrangement joins TRBV25-1 to TRBJ2-2, with D unresolved. In germline, CDR1 is MGHDK, CDR2 SYGVNS. V lost 5 bases to trimming and J lost 4 bases, with 8 bases between them. The CDR3 totals 13 residues. The CDR3 nucleotides read TGTGCCAGCAGTCGTGGAATCACCGGGGAGCTGTTTTTT. This encodes CASSRGITGELFF. Combining the CDR3 with reference TRBV25-1 and TRBJ2-2 gives the whole variable domain EADIYQTPRYLVIGTGKKITLECSQTMGHDKMYWYQQDPGMELHLIHYSYGVNSTEKGDLSSESTVSRIRTEHFPLTLESARPSHTSQYLCASSRGITGELFFGEGSRLTVL.

The chain joins TRBV5-4 to TRBJ2-2; 7 nucleotides agree with TRBD2. Losses at the gene ends were 5 bases for V and 6 bases for J; bases not matched to a gene: 7. This CDR3 comprises 14 residues. Per the germline V gene, CDR1 is SGHNT and CDR2 is YYREEE (reference sequence). The CDR3 loop reads CASSTLGGAGELFF. The DNA for the CDR3 is TGTGCCAGCAGTACACTGGGAGGGGCCGGGGAGCTGTTTTTT.

This clone was seen only a few times. The chain carries TRBV5-6 and TRBJ1-1; the D gene is possibly TRBD1 (6 bases). The CDR3 has 15 amino acids. CDR1 and CDR2 (germline): SGHDT, YYEEEE. Trimming shortened V by 3 bases and J by 4 bases, and 16 bases separated the two germline ends. The CDR3 nucleotides are TGTGCCAGCAGCTACCGGATACACAGGGTCACTGAAGCTTTCTTT. It translates to CASSYRIHRVTEAFF.

The rearrangement joins TRBV5-6 to TRBJ2-3, with TRBD2 identical over 10 bases. The length of the CDR3 is 16 residues. Trimming at V came to 1 base and at J to 1 base, leaving 3 bases not matched to a gene. Germline V lookup: CDR1 SGHDT, CDR2 YYEEEE. CDR3 residues: CASSLRLAGGTDTQYF. CDR3 sequence (DNA): TGTGCCAGCAGCTTGCGACTAGCGGGCGGCACAGATACGCAGTATTTT.

This clone was recorded many times. The chain has TRBV25-1 and TRBJ1-4; a weak D match, TRBD1 (6 bases). The V gene's germline CDR1 is MGHDK and CDR2 SYGVNS. CDR3 length equals 14 residues. Trimming pared 3 bases from V and 7 bases from J, leaving 12 bases between. The CDR3 region is CASSDRGEVEKLFF. CDR3 sequence (DNA): TGTGCCAGCAGTGACAGGGGTGAGGTTGAAAAACTGTTTTTT.

The chain couples TRBV29-1 to TRBJ2-7, with TRBD1 matching over 10 bases. Unmatched junction bases numbered 10, after V lost 3 bases and J lost 2 bases. Per the germline V gene, CDR1 is SQVTM and CDR2 is ANQGSEA. The CDR3 has 16 residues. CDR3 sequence (DNA): TGCAGCGTTGAGTGGACTCAGGGACAGGGGACCTACGAGCAGTACTTC. Translating gives CSVEWTQGQGTYEQYF.

The V call is TRBV7-2, the J call TRBJ1-5; D might be TRBD1 (5 bases). The germline gives CDR1 SGHTA, CDR2 FQGNSA. The CDR3 totals 15 residues. V lost 2 bases to trimming and J lost 4 bases, with 12 bases between them. The CDR3 nucleotides are TGTGCCAGCAGCTTAAGGCAGGGATCAAATCAGCCCCAGCATTTT. Protein sequence: CASSLRQGSNQPQHF.

J is TRBJ2-5 and V is TRBV5-1, with D perhaps being TRBD1 or TRBD2 (6 bases each). Germline V gene lookup returns CDR1 SGHRS and CDR2 YFSETQ. Trimming took 4 bases from V and 2 from J, leaving 18 bases between them. CDR3 size: 16 residues. The CDR3 protein is CASSLGSRGAQETQYF. CDR3 in DNA: TGCGCCAGCAGCCTAGGGTCAAGGGGGGCTCAAGAGACCCAGTACTTC.

The chain links TRBV2 to TRBJ1-3; D might be TRBD1 (6 bases). Per germline, CDR1 SNHLY and CDR2 FYNNEI. The V gene lost 1 base and the J gene lost 2 bases, with 18 bases spanning the gap. There are 18 residues in the CDR3. The CDR3 is CASSEDGQNWHAGNTIYF. The CDR3 nucleotides read TGTGCCAGCAGTGAAGACGGACAGAACTGGCATGCTGGAAACACCATATATTTT.

This clone has only a few counts. The CDR3 reads CASSPFPSEKLFF. CDR3 bases: TGTGCCAGCAGCCCCTTCCCTAGTGAAAAACTGTTTTTT. V is TRBV5-4 and J is TRBJ1-4, with D unresolved. There are 13 residues in the CDR3. The germline V gene encodes CDR1 SGHNT and CDR2 YYREEE (reference sequence). V gave up 4 bases and J gave up 7 bases, with 11 bases separating them.

This chain connects TRBV7-3 to TRBJ1-1; the D gene is possibly TRBD1 (5 bases). Germline V lookup: CDR1 SGHTA, CDR2 FQGTGA. Trimming removed 0 bases from V and 10 bases from J, with 12 bases in between. The CDR3 totals 13 residues. CDR3 nucleotides: TGTGCCAGCAGCTTAACGTTGCAGGGCGCAGCTTTCTTT. Amino acid sequence: CASSLTLQGAAFF.

As DNA, the CDR3 is TGTGCCAGTTACCGGGAACTTGAAGCTTTCTTT. Amino acids: CASYRELEAFF. The V and J genes are TRBV28 and TRBJ1-1; D not resolved. V lost 9 bases and J lost 7, with 12 bases in between. Germline assignment: CDR1 MDHEN and CDR2 SYDVKM. This CDR3 spans 11 amino acids.

To note about this clone: The sample carries other DNA sequences with the same CDR3. The V and J genes are TRBV6-1 and TRBJ2-3, with a possible D match to TRBD1 (6 bases). Germline V gene sequence: CDR1 MNHNS, CDR2 SASEGT. Between the trimmed V and J ends, which lost 6 bases and 2 bases, there was a span of 12 bases. CDR3 length equals 14 residues. The CDR3 DNA reads TGTGCCAGCAGCCCTTCAGGGGCCACAGATACGCAGTATTTT. It yields the protein CASSPSGATDTQYF.

The genes are TRBV5-1 and TRBJ2-7; 7 positions agree with TRBD1. J was trimmed by 7 bases and V by 3 bases; bases with no gene match: 10. CDR1 and CDR2 (germline): SGHRS, YFSETQ. This CDR3 has 14 residues. CDR3 bases: TGCGCCAGCAGCTACGGGACAGCGAACCTGGAGCAGTACTTC. This codes for CASSYGTANLEQYF.

This clone is a singleton in its sample. The rearrangement joins TRBV27 to TRBJ1-2; 8 bases agree with TRBD1. J lost 5 bases, V lost 8 bases, and 7 bases had no gene match. Looked up from germline, CDR1 is MNHEY and CDR2 is SMNVEV (reference sequence). This CDR3 region has 13 residues. The CDR3 protein is CASSVGDRYGYTF. The CDR3 nucleotides read TGTGCCAGCTCCGTCGGGGACAGGTATGGCTACACCTTC.

CDR3 amino acids: CASSESRRNEQFF. CDR3 nucleotides: TGTGCCAGCAGTGAAAGTCGGCGAAATGAGCAGTTCTTC. The chain carries TRBV2 and TRBJ2-1; D is uncertain. Germline loops: CDR1 SNHLY, CDR2 FYNNEI. The CDR3 is 13 amino acids. Between the trimmed V and J ends, which lost 2 bases and 7 bases, there was a span of 9 bases.

This chain connects TRBV29-1 to TRBJ1-3; D possibly corresponds to TRBD1 (5 bases). V lost 4 bases to trimming and J lost 2 bases, with 9 bases between them. CDR3 length: 13 amino acids. From germline, CDR1 is SQVTM and CDR2 ANQGSEA. The chain's CDR3 is CSVVAGAGNTIYF. In DNA form, the CDR3 reads TGCAGCGTTGTAGCGGGGGCTGGAAACACCATATATTTT.

The rearrangement links TRBV5-1 to TRBJ2-5; 9 bases fit TRBD1. Germline V gene sequence: CDR1 SGHRS, CDR2 YFSETQ. This CDR3 spans 13 amino acids. V shed 7 bases, J shed 5 bases, and the junction held 6 bases outside the gene matches. CDR3 sequence: CASLGQGGETQYF. The CDR3 DNA is TGCGCCAGCTTGGGACAGGGAGGGGAGACCCAGTACTTC.

V is TRBV14 and J is TRBJ1-2, with TRBD1 as a possible D gene (6 bases). Trimming removed 3 bases at V and 6 bases at J, with 14 bases between. The CDR3 length is 14 residues. Looked up from germline, CDR1 is SGHDN and CDR2 is FVKESK. The CDR3 DNA is TGTGCCAGCAGCCATCTTGAACACAGGGATGGCTACACCTTC. This gives the protein CASSHLEHRDGYTF.

This clone occurred once. This sequence joins TRBV5-1 and TRBJ2-5; D assignment may be TRBD1 or TRBD2 (5 bases each). This CDR3 has 14 amino acids. Trimming stripped 7 bases from V and 3 bases from J, with 16 bases between. Per the germline V gene, CDR1 is SGHRS and CDR2 is YFSETQ. CDR3 loop: CASADRDPKETQYF. The DNA for the CDR3 is TGCGCCAGCGCTGATAGGGACCCTAAAGAGACCCAGTACTTC.

V gene TRBV5-4 combines with J gene TRBJ1-5; D not certain. CDR1 is SGHNT and CDR2 is YYREEE in the germline V gene (reference sequence). The CDR3 loop spans 15 amino acids. Trimming stripped 0 bases from V and 0 bases from J, with 7 bases between. The CDR3 sequence is CASSLDGNSNQPQHF. The CDR3 region has the DNA TGTGCCAGCAGCTTGGACGGAAATAGCAATCAGCCCCAGCATTTT.

The chain is built from TRBV30 and TRBJ1-2; maybe TRBD1 (6 bases). Trimming stripped 3 bases from V and 8 bases from J, with 16 bases between. Germline lookup yields CDR1 GTSNPN and CDR2 SVGIG (reference sequence). CDR3 length: 13 amino acids. The CDR3 nucleotides are TGTGCCTGGAGCGATACAGGGATCGGAGGCTACACCTTC. Translating gives CAWSDTGIGGYTF.

This clone occurred once. V is TRBV6-1 and J is TRBJ2-1; TRBD1 matches at 10 bases. The CDR3 spans 13 residues. Germline CDR1 is MNHNS and CDR2 is SASEGT. V lost 6 bases and J lost 6; bases outside the gene matches: 2. The DNA for the CDR3 is TGTGCCAGCAGGACAGGGGGCCGCAATGAGCAGTTCTTC. Protein sequence: CASRTGGRNEQFF.

The chain joins TRBV10-3 to TRBJ1-5, with D unresolved. CDR3 length: 15 amino acids. The germline V gene encodes CDR1 ENHRY and CDR2 SYGVKD. The ends were cut back, 3 bases at V and 4 bases at J, with 13 bases in the middle. The CDR3 DNA is TGTGCCATCAGTGACCACACGAGTGAGAATCAGCCCCAGCATTTT. Protein: CAISDHTSENQPQHF.